The 22 T cell receptor beta chains listed next were all sequenced from one sample in a study of siplizumab effects on memory and regulatory T cells. This table comes from immunoSEQ multiplex PCR, and its TCRdb copy is limited to in-frame clones, with some not included. The table records 100,000 or so clones, roughly 93% of them present only once. The specimen was non-Treg CD4+ T cells sorted from blood. These receptors were taken from a human donor in good health.

This clone showed up just once. The chain joins TRBV4-1 to TRBJ2-5; 7 bases line up with TRBD2. The germline CDR1 and CDR2 sequences are MGHRA and YSYEKL. The V segment lost 1 base and the J segment 4 bases; nucleotides outside the gene matches: 15. This CDR3 has 18 amino acids. This chain's CDR3 is CASSQGRPGLELPETQYF. CDR3 nucleotides: TGCGCCAGCAGCCAAGGCCGCCCCGGACTAGAGCTTCCAGAGACCCAGTACTTC.

The chain couples TRBV5-1 to TRBJ2-7; 13 bases fit TRBD2. The CDR3 spans 16 residues. Germline assignment: CDR1 SGHRS and CDR2 YFSETQ. The V segment lost 6 bases and the J segment 5 bases; nucleotides outside the gene matches: 11. The CDR3 reads CASKERLAGGGDEQYF. For the CDR3, the DNA is TGCGCCAGCAAGGAAAGACTAGCGGGGGGAGGAGACGAGCAGTACTTC.

The chain is built from TRBV30 and TRBJ2-3; D may match TRBD1 or TRBD2 (5 bases each). CDR3 length: 14 amino acids. The V gene lost 5 bases and the J gene lost 3 bases, with 15 bases spanning the gap. CDR1 is GTSNPN, CDR2 SVGIG, per germline (reference sequence). The CDR3 here is CAWGGRGWTDTQYF. The DNA of the CDR3 is TGTGCCTGGGGGGGACGGGGATGGACAGATACGCAGTATTTT.

This clone was observed once. This chain links TRBV11-2 with TRBJ1-2, with D hard to call. The V and J ends lost 5 bases and 2 bases respectively, with 15 bases between them. CDR1 SGHAT and CDR2 FQNNGV come from the germline V gene. This CDR3 is 15 amino acids long. In DNA form, the CDR3 reads TGTGCCAGCAGCGTAGCGGGAGCACAGAACTATGGCTACACCTTC. As protein: CASSVAGAQNYGYTF.

The chain recombines TRBV6-6 with TRBJ2-1; 11 bases align to TRBD2. J was trimmed by 1 base and V by 6 bases; bases with no gene match: 5. Germline V gives CDR1 MNHNY, CDR2 SVGAGI (reference sequence). This CDR3 is built from 16 residues. The CDR3 protein is CASSLSGGASYNEQFF. CDR3 nucleotides: TGTGCCAGCAGCCTTAGCGGGGGGGCTTCCTACAATGAGCAGTTCTTC.

The chain uses TRBV4-1 and TRBJ2-1; 10 nucleotides line up with TRBD2. V lost 6 bases to trimming and J lost 4 bases; unmatched junction nucleotides: 6. Germline V gene data show CDR1 as MGHRA and CDR2 as YSYEKL. This CDR3 is 15 amino acids long. Written as DNA, the CDR3 is TGCGCCAGCAGTCGAGCGGGGGGGCCGTACAATGAGCAGTTCTTC. Protein sequence: CASSRAGGPYNEQFF.

The chain combines TRBV10-3 with TRBJ1-2; D is uncertain. The CDR3 extends over 11 amino acids. The germline V gene encodes CDR1 ENHRY and CDR2 SYGVKD. V was clipped by 2 bases and J by 8 bases, with 6 bases between them. CDR3 sequence (DNA): TGTGCCATCAGTGAGCCCGCCGGCTACACCTTC. Amino acid sequence: CAISEPAGYTF.

CDR3 residues: CASSILLTGANVLTF. The CDR3 DNA is TGTGCCAGTAGTATTTTGTTGACTGGGGCCAACGTCCTGACTTTC. The chain recombines TRBV19 with TRBJ2-6; D remains ambiguous. This CDR3 is 15 amino acids long. Trimming shortened V by 3 bases and J by 2 bases, and 8 bases separated the two germline ends. CDR1 is LNHDA and CDR2 is SQIVND in the germline V gene (reference sequence).

The chain carries TRBV6-5 and TRBJ1-5; D is unresolved. V was trimmed by 6 bases and J by 0 bases, leaving 6 bases between them. Germline CDR1 reads MNHEY; CDR2 reads SVGAGI. CDR3 length equals 13 residues. The CDR3 spells CASRQTSNQPQHF. The CDR3 nucleotides read TGTGCCAGCAGACAAACTAGCAATCAGCCCCAGCATTTT.

This clone occurred once. The rearrangement uses TRBV5-1 and TRBJ1-1; maybe TRBD1 (5 bases). The CDR3 runs to 14 residues. Germline values: CDR1 SGHRS, CDR2 YFSETQ. Trimming shortened V by 0 bases and J by 3 bases, and 9 bases separated the two germline ends. Here the CDR3 reads CASSLVREDTEAFF. The CDR3 region has the DNA TGCGCCAGCAGCTTGGTCAGGGAGGACACTGAAGCTTTCTTT.

This chain uses TRBV5-4 with TRBJ2-3; 7 bases match TRBD2. The V segment lost 0 bases and the J segment 1 base; nucleotides outside the gene matches: 8. The CDR3 has 17 residues. Germline CDR1 is SGHNT and CDR2 is YYREEE (reference sequence). Here the CDR3 reads CASSLATLAGGTDTQYF. CDR3 DNA sequence: TGTGCCAGCAGCTTGGCAACCTTGGCGGGGGGCACAGATACGCAGTATTTT.

The chain couples TRBV5-4 to TRBJ2-5; no firm D call. Germline V lookup: CDR1 SGHNT, CDR2 YYREEE (reference sequence). Trimming cost V 0 bases and J 2 bases, with 5 bases left between them. The CDR3 totals 13 residues. The CDR3, as DNA: TGTGCCAGCAGCTTGGGACCTCAAGAGACCCAGTACTTC. Translation gives CASSLGPQETQYF.

The chain combines TRBV7-9 with TRBJ1-4; no clear D. Germline CDR1 and CDR2: SEHNR and FQNEAQ (reference sequence). V was cut by 1 base and J by 10 bases, with 13 bases left in between. This CDR3 comprises 14 residues. The CDR3 DNA reads as TGTGCCAGCAGCTTAGATCCGGAATGGGGAAAACTGTTTTTT. Translation gives CASSLDPEWGKLFF. The variable domain in full, with the rest retrieved from reference TRBV7-9 and TRBJ1-4, is DTGVSQNPRHKITKRGQNVTFRCDPISEHNRLYWYRQTLGQGPEFLTYFQNEAQLEKSRLLSDRFSAERPKGSFSTLEIQRTEQGDSAMYLCASSLDPEWGKLFFGSGTQLSVL.

The chain combines TRBV30 with TRBJ1-6, with 11 nucleotides matching TRBD1. The ends lost 3 bases at V and 9 bases at J; junction bases unmatched: 4. Germline assignment: CDR1 GTSNPN and CDR2 SVGIG (reference sequence). This CDR3 contains 14 residues. CDR3 in DNA: TGTGCCTGGAGAGGACAGGGGGCTTCTTCACCCCTCCACTTT. Its protein product is CAWRGQGASSPLHF. Using reference TRBV30 and TRBJ1-6 for the parts outside the CDR3, the full variable domain is SQTIHQWPATLVQPVGSPLSLECTVEGTSNPNLYWYRQAAGRGLQLLFYSVGIGQISSEVPQNLSASRPQDRQFILSSKKLLLSDSGFYLCAWRGQGASSPLHFGNGTRLTVT.

The chain links TRBV5-1 to TRBJ2-7, with 8 bases matching TRBD1. Germline V lookup: CDR1 SGHRS, CDR2 YFSETQ. The junction had 4 bases not matched to a gene; V was cut back by 5 bases and J by 3 bases. The length of the CDR3 is 13 residues. The CDR3 coding sequence is TGCGCCAGCAGTTCAGGACAGGGCTACGAGCAGTACTTC. Its protein product is CASSSGQGYEQYF.

The chain recombines TRBV6-5 with TRBJ1-6; TRBD1 agrees at 11 bases. CDR1 MNHEY and CDR2 SVGAGI come from the germline V gene. This CDR3 region has 12 residues. With V trimmed by 10 bases and J by 9 bases, 2 bases remained unmatched. The CDR3, as DNA: TGTGCCATAGGACAGGGGGCTTCACCCCTCCACTTT. It codes for CAIGQGASPLHF.

V is TRBV5-1 and J is TRBJ2-5, with D perhaps matching TRBD1 (5 bases). CDR3 length equals 13 residues. Trimming left V 4 bases short and J 3 bases short, with 10 bases between. Per the germline V gene, CDR1 is SGHRS and CDR2 is YFSETQ. CDR3 coding DNA: TGCGCCAGCAGCCGTTTAGGGGAAGAGACCCAGTACTTC. As protein: CASSRLGEETQYF.

This clone was recorded a few times. The CDR3 DNA reads TGCGCCAGCAGCCGACTTCAAGCGGGGGGCACCGGGGAGCTGTTTTTT. Its translation: CASSRLQAGGTGELFF. The chain employs TRBV5-1 and TRBJ2-2; TRBD2 matches 9 bases. Germline CDR1 reads SGHRS; CDR2 reads YFSETQ. This CDR3 region has 16 residues. V trimming: 4 bases; J trimming: 4 bases; junction bases outside the gene matches: 8.

This chain links TRBV10-2 with TRBJ1-5, with D hard to call. Germline V gene sequence: CDR1 WSHSY, CDR2 SAAADI. Trimming pared 3 bases from V and 4 bases from J, leaving 7 bases between. The CDR3 is 13 residues long. CDR3 amino acids: CASSDDKNQPQHF. The CDR3, as DNA: TGCGCCAGCAGTGACGACAAAAATCAGCCCCAGCATTTT.

As for this clone: This sample includes further DNA sequences coding for the same CDR3. The V call is TRBV11-2, the J call TRBJ1-2, with D uncertain. In germline, CDR1 is SGHAT, CDR2 FQNNGV. The CDR3 loop spans 12 amino acids. V lost 0 bases, J lost 6 bases, and 5 bases lay in between. As DNA, the CDR3 is TGTGCCAGCAGCTTAGAGGGCGATGGCTACACCTTC. It translates to CASSLEGDGYTF.

This chain joins TRBV19 and TRBJ2-7, with TRBD2 as a possible D gene (7 bases). CDR1 is LNHDA, CDR2 SQIVND, per germline (reference sequence). CDR3 length: 17 amino acids. V dropped 10 bases and J dropped 1 base, with 26 bases sitting between them. DNA for the CDR3: TGTGCCACCCAGAGGGGGGTTGCAGGGAGGGGTTCCTACGAGCAGTACTTC. Residues: CATQRGVAGRGSYEQYF.

The genes are TRBV5-6 and TRBJ1-4, with D hard to call. V lost 7 bases to trimming and J lost 4 bases, with 14 bases between them. This CDR3 has 14 residues. CDR1 is SGHDT, CDR2 YYEEEE, per germline. CDR3 loop: CASALGGLNEKLFF. The CDR3, as DNA: TGTGCCAGCGCCCTCGGCGGTCTTAATGAAAAACTGTTTTTT.